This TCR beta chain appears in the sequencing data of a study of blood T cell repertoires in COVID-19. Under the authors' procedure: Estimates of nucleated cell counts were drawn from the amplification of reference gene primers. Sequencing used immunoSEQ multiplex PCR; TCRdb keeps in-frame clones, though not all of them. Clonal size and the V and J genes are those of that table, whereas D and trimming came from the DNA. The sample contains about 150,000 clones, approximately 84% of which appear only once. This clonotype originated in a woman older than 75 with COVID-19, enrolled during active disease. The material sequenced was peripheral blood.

The CDR3 DNA follows: TGTGCCAGCAGCTCTGGGGCCCGGGTGGATGTGGGAAACACCATATATTTT. Amino acids: CASSSGARVDVGNTIYF. This rearrangement joins TRBV5-4 to TRBJ1-3; perhaps TRBD1 as D (5 bases). This CDR3 is 17 amino acids long. The germline V and J ends were trimmed by 3 bases and 4 bases, with 20 bases remaining between them. Per germline, CDR1 SGHNT and CDR2 YYREEE (reference sequence).